The TCR beta chain described here comes from a study of blood T cells in healthy people across ages. This CDR3 has 16 amino acids. V lost 5 bases, J lost 0 bases, and 14 bases lay in between. Germline V lookup: CDR1 SEHNR, CDR2 FQNEAQ (reference sequence). In regard to this clonotype: What it recognizes is unknown.

The study recruited healthy Caucasian donors from Russia who were aged about 6 to 95. It was with a sample-barcoded 5' primer and a J-beta primer mix that a second PCR of about 7 to 12 cycles was run. Each cDNA molecule received a tag from a template-switch adaptor that had 12 random nucleotides. TCRdb redid the calling of the 5' RACE reads with MiXCR, one entry per CDR3 protein. The data hold about 900,000 distinct CDR3 sequences, with less than 80% observed a single time. Study observations and caveats: The lack of PBMC sorting stopped any conclusive naive versus antigen-experienced comparison. A roughly linear age-dependent decrease characterized TCR beta diversity per million T cells.

Sequenced: blood. V gene TRBV7-9 combines with J gene TRBJ1-5; no firm D call. This clonotype was obtained from a man between 25 and 39 years old in good health. The chain's CDR3 is CASSLRLRCSNQPQHF. The CDR3, as DNA: TGTGCCAGCAGCCTGAGACTGAGGTGTAGCAATCAGCCCCAGCATTTT.